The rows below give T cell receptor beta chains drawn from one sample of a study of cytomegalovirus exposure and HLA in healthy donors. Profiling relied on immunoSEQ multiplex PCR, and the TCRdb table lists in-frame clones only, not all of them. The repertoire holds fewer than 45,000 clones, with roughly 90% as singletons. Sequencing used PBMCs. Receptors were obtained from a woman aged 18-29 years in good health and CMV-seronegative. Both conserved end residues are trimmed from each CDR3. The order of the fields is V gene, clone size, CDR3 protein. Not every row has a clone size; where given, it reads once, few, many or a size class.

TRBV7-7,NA,ASSLGDSSSYEQY
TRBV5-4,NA,ASSLVGLAGVRGTDTQY
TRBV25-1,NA,ASSEFGGGLNIQY
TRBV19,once,ASSGDWRELF
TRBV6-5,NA,ASTGQGPTIAGYT
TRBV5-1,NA,ASSYGGTGSTDTQY
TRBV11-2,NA,ASSPTTGYYGYT
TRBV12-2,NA,ASPIRSQIGELF
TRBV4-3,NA,ASSRTGTNQPQH
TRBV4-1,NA,ASSHRDSYGYT
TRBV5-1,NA,ASSLRTSGRYYNEQF
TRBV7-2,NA,ASSLVPTGTQY
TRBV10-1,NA,ASSEGLAGGNEQF
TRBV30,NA,AWSGQALNYGYT
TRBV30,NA,AWSVQGNYEQY
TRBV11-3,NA,ASSPTGGQTEAF
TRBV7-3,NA,ASSLLAHSADEQF
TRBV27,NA,ASSARTSGRAYEQF
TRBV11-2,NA,ASSLGIGGFTEAF
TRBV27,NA,ASSLWGGNTEAF
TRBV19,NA,ASSIGGRADTQY
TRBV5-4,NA,ASSSITSGRAYEQY
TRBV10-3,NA,AISESIRRGPFNEQF
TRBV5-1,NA,ASSLALDRGRFYEQY
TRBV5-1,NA,ASSIEGGQPQH
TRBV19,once,ASSWDRGPSSNYGYT
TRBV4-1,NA,ASSPISGRVYNEQF
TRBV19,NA,ASSIEGNSNQPQH
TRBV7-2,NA,ASSLSPDSDHEQY
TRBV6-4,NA,ASSQTGSGANVLT
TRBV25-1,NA,ASSDPGGNYNEQF
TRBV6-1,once,ASSERLGTGGNEQF
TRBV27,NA,ASSFDEAGSGEQY
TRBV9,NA,ASSVLDRGHYGYT
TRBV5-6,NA,ASSWGLAGPLYEQY
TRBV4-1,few,ASSQEMSSGANVLT
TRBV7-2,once,ASSSNPLYEQY
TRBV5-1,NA,ASSGGGIQETQY
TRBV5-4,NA,ASSKRGGMEKLF
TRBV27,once,ASSLSIAYNEQF
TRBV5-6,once,ASNGDRGLGSGYT
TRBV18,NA,ASSPGTSGNREQY
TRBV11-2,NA,ASSLLSLRDYSGNTIY
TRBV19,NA,ASTEGGRGVHIQY
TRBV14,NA,ASSSGGSYEQY
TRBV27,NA,ASSPEIRGDEQF
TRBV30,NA,AWTGNEKLF
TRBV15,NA,ATSREAGGGRDEQY
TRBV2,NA,ASSGQGRGQPQH
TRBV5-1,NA,ASSLTGGDTEAF
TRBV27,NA,ASSLFPALAAMNTEAF
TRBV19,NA,ASAGISGNTIY
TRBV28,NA,ASRTEVSTDTQY
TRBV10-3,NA,AISGDYPTIAEQF
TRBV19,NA,ASSIRGDTQY